The source of this T cell receptor beta chain is a study of blood T cell repertoires in COVID-19. Clones were read by immunoSEQ multiplex PCR, and TCRdb kept only the in-frame ones, dropping some. The sample consists of 300,000 to 350,000 clones, more than 90% of them appearing once. The CDR3 consists of 15 residues. Germline CDR1 and CDR2: SGHAT and FQNNGV. Trimming at V came to 3 bases and at J to 6 bases, leaving 3 bases not matched to a gene. This TCR was sampled from a woman aged 25 to 39 who had been exposed to COVID-19. This chain links TRBV11-2 with TRBJ2-1, with 12 bases aligning to TRBD2. Sequenced material: PBMCs or T cells enriched from blood (not recorded which). CDR3 residues: CASSFLAGGRNEQFF. The CDR3 DNA reads as TGTGCCAGCAGCTTTCTAGCGGGGGGGCGCAATGAGCAGTTCTTC.